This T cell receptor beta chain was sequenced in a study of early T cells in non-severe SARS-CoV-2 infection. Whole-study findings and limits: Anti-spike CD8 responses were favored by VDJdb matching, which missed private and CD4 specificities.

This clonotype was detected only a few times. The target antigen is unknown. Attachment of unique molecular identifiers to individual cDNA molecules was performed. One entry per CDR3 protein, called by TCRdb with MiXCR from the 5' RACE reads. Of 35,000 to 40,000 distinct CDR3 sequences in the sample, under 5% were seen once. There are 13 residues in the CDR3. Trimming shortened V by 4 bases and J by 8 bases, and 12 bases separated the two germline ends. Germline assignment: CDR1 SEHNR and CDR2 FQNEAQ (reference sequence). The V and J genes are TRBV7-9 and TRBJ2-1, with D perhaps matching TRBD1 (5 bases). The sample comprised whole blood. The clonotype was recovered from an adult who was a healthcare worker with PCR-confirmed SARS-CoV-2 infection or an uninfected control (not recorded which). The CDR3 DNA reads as TGTGCCAGCAGCTATGACAGTCATTATGAGCAGTTCTTC. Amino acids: CASSYDSHYEQFF.